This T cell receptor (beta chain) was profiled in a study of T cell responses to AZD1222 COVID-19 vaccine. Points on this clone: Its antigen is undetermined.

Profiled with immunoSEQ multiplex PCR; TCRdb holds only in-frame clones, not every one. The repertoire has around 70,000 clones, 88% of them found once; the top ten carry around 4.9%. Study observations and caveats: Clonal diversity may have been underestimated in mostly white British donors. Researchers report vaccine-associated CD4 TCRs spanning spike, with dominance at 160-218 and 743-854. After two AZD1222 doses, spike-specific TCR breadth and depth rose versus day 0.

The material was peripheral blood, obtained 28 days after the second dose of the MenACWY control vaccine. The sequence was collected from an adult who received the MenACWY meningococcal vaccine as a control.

As DNA, the CDR3 is TGTGCCAGCTCAACTAGCGGGGGCTACAATGAGCAGTTCTTC. This translates into CASSTSGGYNEQFF. The rearrangement joins TRBV18 to TRBJ2-1, with TRBD2 matching 11 bases. Per germline, CDR1 KGHSH and CDR2 LQKENI. V gave up 5 bases and J gave up 3 bases; unmatched junction bases: 0. CDR3 length: 14 amino acids.